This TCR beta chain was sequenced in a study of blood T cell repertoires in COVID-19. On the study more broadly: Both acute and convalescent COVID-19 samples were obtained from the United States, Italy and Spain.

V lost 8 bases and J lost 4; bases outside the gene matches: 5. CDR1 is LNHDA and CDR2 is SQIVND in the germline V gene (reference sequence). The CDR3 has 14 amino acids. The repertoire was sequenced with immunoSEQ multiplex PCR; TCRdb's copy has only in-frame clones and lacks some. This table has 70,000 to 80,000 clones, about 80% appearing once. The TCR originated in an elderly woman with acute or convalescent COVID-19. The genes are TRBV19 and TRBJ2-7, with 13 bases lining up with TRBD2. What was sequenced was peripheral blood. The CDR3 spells CASQGLAGVYEQYF. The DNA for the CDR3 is TGTGCCAGTCAAGGACTAGCGGGAGTATACGAGCAGTACTTC.